Shown below are 31 T cell receptor beta chains from a single sample sequenced in a study of PD-1 blockade in classical Hodgkin lymphoma. TCRdb keeps only in-frame clones here, not all; method: immunoSEQ multiplex PCR. This table holds about 39,000 clones, about 77% found once. Specified time point: cycle 4 day 1 (C4D1), after five to seven weeks of nivolumab. Every patient relapsed after autologous stem cell transplantation, and brentuximab vedotin exposure varied. Sequencing used peripheral blood mononuclear cells (PBMCs), obtained before the fourth cycle of nivolumab. These receptors all stem from a human donor with classical Hodgkin lymphoma.

The chain joins TRBV28 to TRBJ1-2; TRBD1 might be the D (5 bases). Per the germline V gene, CDR1 is MDHEN and CDR2 is SYDVKM. V was shortened by 5 bases and J by 3 bases, with 13 bases between the two germline ends. The CDR3 loop spans 14 amino acids. This CDR3 reads CASSRQGRDYGYTF. CDR3 nucleotides: TGTGCCAGCAGTCGGCAGGGAAGGGACTATGGCTACACCTTC.

This clone was seen once. The chain has TRBV5-1 and TRBJ2-7, with 7 bases matching TRBD1. CDR1 SGHRS and CDR2 YFSETQ come from the germline V gene. The CDR3 totals 12 residues. Germline trimming cut 2 bases from V and 4 bases from J; bases unmatched to any gene: 0. This CDR3 reads CASSLQGYEQYF. The CDR3 DNA reads as TGCGCCAGCAGCTTACAGGGGTACGAGCAGTACTTC.

V is TRBV11-3 and J is TRBJ1-1; D unresolved. The ends were cut back, 2 bases at V and 10 bases at J, with 11 bases in the middle. CDR3 length: 12 residues. Germline values: CDR1 SGHNT, CDR2 YENEEA. CDR3 protein: CASSLTERVAFF. CDR3 DNA: TGTGCCAGCAGCTTAACGGAACGAGTAGCTTTCTTT.

The CDR3 DNA is TGTGCCAGCAGCCGCCGGGACAGCTTTATTGAAAAACTGTTTTTT. Translation: CASSRRDSFIEKLFF. The chain joins TRBV11-1 to TRBJ1-4; 7 nucleotides line up with TRBD1. The germline CDR1 and CDR2 sequences are SGHAT and FQDESV (reference sequence). J was trimmed by 7 bases and V by 5 bases; bases with no gene match: 10. The CDR3 covers 15 residues.

CDR3 coding DNA: TGTGCCAGCAGTTATACCTATGGCTACACCTTC. Translation gives CASSYTYGYTF. This chain connects TRBV28 to TRBJ1-2; D is ambiguous. The CDR3 spans 11 residues. Germline-derived CDR1 and CDR2 are MDHEN and SYDVKM. V lost 4 bases to trimming and J lost 4 bases, with 4 bases between them.

This clone has a handful of counts. The chain has TRBV11-2 and TRBJ1-2; D uncertain. The V and J ends lost 2 bases and 4 bases respectively, with 17 bases between them. The CDR3 is 16 amino acids. CDR1 is SGHAT and CDR2 is FQNNGV in the germline V gene. In DNA, the CDR3 is TGTGCCAGCAGCTTATTCCCCGTCCGTTGGCTCTATGGCTACACCTTC. This encodes CASSLFPVRWLYGYTF.

V gene TRBV25-1 combines with J gene TRBJ1-2; D ambiguous. Trimming took off 2 bases at V and 2 bases at J, with 6 bases between the two ends. The CDR3 is 13 residues long. Germline lookup yields CDR1 MGHDK and CDR2 SYGVNS. CDR3 amino acids: CASSEGQNYGYTF. The CDR3 nucleotides are TGTGCCAGCAGTGAAGGCCAAAACTATGGCTACACCTTC.

This clone showed up just once. V is TRBV5-1 and J is TRBJ1-1; 8 bases agree with TRBD1. Trimming removed 3 bases from V and 5 bases from J; junction bases left unmatched: 6. This CDR3 has 14 residues. Germline CDR1 is SGHRS and CDR2 is YFSETQ. Written as DNA, the CDR3 is TGCGCCAGCAGCTCCCAAACAGGGGGAACTGAAGCTTTCTTT. It encodes CASSSQTGGTEAFF.

V and J are TRBV23-1 and TRBJ1-4, with D uncertain. TRBV23-1 is an open reading frame, and its role is uncertain. V lost 1 base to trimming and J lost 4 bases, with 10 bases between them. This CDR3 comprises 15 residues. The CDR3 region is CASSQLERLNEKLFF. CDR3 DNA sequence: TGCGCCAGCAGTCAATTGGAACGGCTTAATGAAAAACTGTTTTTT.

The chain couples TRBV18 to TRBJ2-7; 9 bases map to TRBD1. The CDR3 has 15 residues. V shed 6 bases, J shed 0 bases, and the junction held 6 bases outside the gene matches. CDR1 KGHSH and CDR2 LQKENI come from the germline V gene. This chain's CDR3 is CASSPGTGSSYEQYF. CDR3 in DNA: TGTGCCAGCTCCCCCGGGACAGGGAGCTCCTACGAGCAGTACTTC.

V usage is TRBV18 and J usage is TRBJ1-1; D is possibly TRBD1 (5 bases). The CDR3 is 13 residues long. V was cut by 4 bases and J by 1 base, with 7 bases left in between. Germline V gene lookup returns CDR1 KGHSH and CDR2 LQKENI. The CDR3 is CASSQGRNTEAFF. CDR3 in DNA: TGTGCCAGCTCACAGGGGAGGAACACTGAAGCTTTCTTT.

J is TRBJ2-3 and V is TRBV29-1; D is unclear. The CDR3 contains 12 residues. CDR1 is SQVTM and CDR2 is ANQGSEA in the germline V gene. The CDR3 sequence is CNARGSTDTQYF. The CDR3 nucleotides read TGCAACGCCAGAGGAAGCACAGATACGCAGTATTTT.

Notes on this clone: A far larger clone is a single base away, which makes a read error likely. This sequence joins TRBV11-3 and TRBJ1-3; 9 nucleotides line up with TRBD1. CDR3 size: 15 residues. Germline assignment: CDR1 SGHNT and CDR2 YENEEA. The ends lost 5 bases at V and 8 bases at J; junction bases unmatched: 10. The CDR3 here is CASSQEGTGKYTIYF. CDR3 coding DNA: TGTGCCAGCAGCCAAGAAGGGACAGGGAAATACACCATATATTTT.

The CDR3 is CASRPIQGANEQYF. The DNA of the CDR3 is TGTGCCAGCAGACCTATACAGGGGGCGAACGAGCAGTACTTC. The chain employs TRBV6-5 and TRBJ2-7, with TRBD1 identical over 9 bases. There are 14 residues in the CDR3. The ends lost 6 bases at V and 5 bases at J; junction bases unmatched: 8. In germline, CDR1 is MNHEY, CDR2 SVGAGI.

This chain joins TRBV6-6 and TRBJ1-5; no firm D call. Germline loops: CDR1 MNHNY, CDR2 SVGAGI (reference sequence). Trimming shortened V by 11 bases and J by 11 bases, and 10 bases separated the two germline ends. The CDR3 is 9 amino acids. In DNA, the CDR3 is TGTGCCTCCCCCAGAGCCCAGCATTTT. This encodes CASPRAQHF.

The chain combines TRBV19 with TRBJ1-6; D remains ambiguous. Trimming cost V 4 bases and J 8 bases, with 15 bases left between them. CDR3 length: 15 amino acids. Germline V gene sequence: CDR1 LNHDA, CDR2 SQIVND (reference sequence). CDR3 residues: CASSREGQHDSPLHF. CDR3 bases: TGTGCCAGTAGTAGAGAAGGGCAACACGATTCACCCCTCCACTTT.

This chain uses TRBV19 with TRBJ1-2; D perhaps matches TRBD1 (5 bases). The CDR3 is made up of 15 amino acids. Germline V CDR1 and CDR2: LNHDA, SQIVND (reference sequence). Trimming shortened V by 6 bases and J by 3 bases, and 17 bases separated the two germline ends. The CDR3 region is CASRLGTLGDYGYTF. The CDR3 bases are TGTGCCAGTAGACTAGGGACCTTAGGGGACTATGGCTACACCTTC.

The genes are TRBV5-5 and TRBJ1-1; 9 bases align to TRBD1. The length of the CDR3 is 15 residues. From germline, CDR1 is SGHKS and CDR2 YYEKEE (reference sequence). With 3 bases clipped from V and 2 bases from J, the junction kept 5 bases outside the gene matches. In nucleotides, the CDR3 is TGTGCCAGCAGCTCGGACAGGGGACCTAACACTGAAGCTTTCTTT. It specifies CASSSDRGPNTEAFF.

CDR3 sequence reads: CASSPGGSTTDTQYF. The CDR3 coding sequence is TGTGCCAGCTCACCAGGGGGCAGTACAACAGATACGCAGTATTTT. The genes are TRBV18 and TRBJ2-3; D possibly corresponds to TRBD1 (6 bases). V lost 2 bases and J lost 3, with 12 bases in between. In germline, CDR1 is KGHSH, CDR2 LQKENI. This CDR3 contains 15 residues.

V gene TRBV7-2 combines with J gene TRBJ2-1; D perhaps matches TRBD1 (8 bases). Deletions cut 11 bases from V and 8 bases from J, with 16 bases between. Germline loops: CDR1 SGHTA, CDR2 FQGNSA. This CDR3 is 12 amino acids long. The CDR3 region is CAGRTGRDEQFF. For the CDR3, the DNA is TGTGCCGGAAGGACAGGGAGGGATGAGCAGTTCTTC.

The chain has TRBV5-4 and TRBJ2-3; TRBD2 agrees at 13 bases. The CDR3 is made up of 16 amino acids. V lost 4 bases to trimming and J lost 4 bases; unmatched junction nucleotides: 6. Germline V gene sequence: CDR1 SGHNT, CDR2 YYREEE (reference sequence). CDR3 residues: CASSHGLAGAPDTQYF. The CDR3 DNA is TGTGCCAGCAGCCACGGACTAGCGGGGGCCCCAGATACGCAGTATTTT. The full variable domain, in which reference TRBV5-4 and TRBJ2-3 provide the parts outside the CDR3, is ETGVTQSPTHLIKTRGQQVTLRCSSQSGHNTVSWYQQALGQGPQFIFQYYREEENGRGNFPPRFSGLQFPNYSSELNVNALELDDSALYLCASSHGLAGAPDTQYFGPGTRLTVL.

The chain joins TRBV18 to TRBJ1-5; 9 nucleotides line up with TRBD1. Looked up from germline, CDR1 is KGHSH and CDR2 is LQKENI. J was trimmed by 4 bases and V by 3 bases; bases with no gene match: 1. The CDR3 length is 14 residues. In DNA, the CDR3 is TGTGCCAGCTCACCGGGACAGGGTAATCAGCCCCAGCATTTT. Protein sequence: CASSPGQGNQPQHF.

This sequence joins TRBV27 and TRBJ2-6, with TRBD1 as a possible D gene (6 bases). Germline CDR1 reads MNHEY; CDR2 reads SMNVEV (reference sequence). V was pared by 3 bases and J by 3 bases, with 12 bases between. This CDR3 is built from 16 residues. The DNA of the CDR3 is TGTGCCAGCAGTTTGAAACCAGGGGTTGGGGCCAACGTCCTGACTTTC. Its protein is CASSLKPGVGANVLTF. Full variable domain (missing parts from reference TRBV27 and TRBJ2-6): EAQVTQNPRYLITVTGKKLTVTCSQNMNHEYMSWYRQDPGLGLRQIYYSMNVEVTDKGDVPEGYKVSRKEKRNFPLILESPSPNQTSLYFCASSLKPGVGANVLTFGAGSRLTVL.

This rearrangement joins TRBV9 to TRBJ1-4; no firm D call. This CDR3 is 16 amino acids long. Trimming stripped 4 bases from V and 2 bases from J, with 15 bases between. Germline V gene data show CDR1 as SGDLS and CDR2 as YYNGEE. This chain's CDR3 is CASSIEEGDTNEKLFF. CDR3 sequence (DNA): TGTGCCAGCAGCATAGAGGAGGGAGATACTAATGAAAAACTGTTTTTT.

V is TRBV6-6 and J is TRBJ1-4, with 11 bases that match TRBD1. CDR3 length: 15 residues. The trim removed 6 bases at V and 7 bases at J, leaving 7 bases unmatched. From germline, CDR1 is MNHNY and CDR2 SVGAGI (reference sequence). The CDR3 loop reads CASRDGQGASEKLFF. CDR3 DNA sequence: TGTGCCAGCAGGGACGGACAGGGGGCGAGTGAAAAACTGTTTTTT.

Only a few counts were recorded for this clone. In nucleotides, the CDR3 is TGTGCCAGCAGTTACTCGTACGGAGACACTGAAGCTTTCTTT. This encodes CASSYSYGDTEAFF. V and J are TRBV6-5 and TRBJ1-1; D unresolved. V was trimmed by 0 bases and J by 3 bases, leaving 8 bases between them. The germline V gene encodes CDR1 MNHEY and CDR2 SVGAGI. The length of the CDR3 is 14 residues.

The V gene is TRBV18, the J gene TRBJ2-1; D ambiguous. The CDR3 runs to 13 residues. The V and J ends lost 4 bases and 6 bases respectively, with 10 bases between them. CDR1 and CDR2 from the germline V gene are KGHSH and LQKENI. For the CDR3, the DNA is TGTGCCAGCTCACAAGCACTCCTCAATGAGCAGTTCTTC. Its translation: CASSQALLNEQFF.

The chain combines TRBV30 with TRBJ2-7; D ambiguous. The V end lost 5 bases, the J end lost 0 bases, and 8 bases lay between the germline ends. Germline CDR1 reads GTSNPN; CDR2 reads SVGIG (reference sequence). There are 12 residues in the CDR3. CDR3 region: CAWSWSSYEQYF. CDR3 nucleotide sequence: TGTGCCTGGTCGTGGAGCTCCTACGAGCAGTACTTC. Looking up the rest from reference TRBV30 and TRBJ2-7 gives the full variable domain: SQTIHQWPATLVQPVGSPLSLECTVEGTSNPNLYWYRQAAGRGLQLLFYSVGIGQISSEVPQNLSASRPQDRQFILSSKKLLLSDSGFYLCAWSWSSYEQYFGPGTRLTVT.

The chain is built from TRBV4-2 and TRBJ2-7, with a weak D call TRBD1 (6 bases). The CDR3 totals 13 residues. V was trimmed by 7 bases and J by 6 bases, leaving 16 bases between them. In germline, CDR1 is LGHNA, CDR2 YNFKEQ. Here the CDR3 DNA reads TGTGCCAGCACCTCCGAGTCAGGGGTCGAGCAGTACTTC. This codes for CASTSESGVEQYF.

This clone was detected a few times. The chain has TRBV5-1 and TRBJ1-6; D unresolved. Deletions cut 2 bases from V and 4 bases from J, with 10 bases between. Germline V gene lookup returns CDR1 SGHRS and CDR2 YFSETQ. CDR3 length: 15 residues. CDR3 region: CASSFGTVYNSPLHF. The CDR3 DNA sequence: TGCGCCAGCAGCTTTGGAACAGTTTATAATTCACCCCTCCACTTT.

The rearrangement joins TRBV18 to TRBJ1-2, with TRBD1 matching over 9 bases. CDR3 length: 14 amino acids. Germline V gives CDR1 KGHSH, CDR2 LQKENI. Germline trimming cut 4 bases from V and 8 bases from J; bases unmatched to any gene: 8. Here the CDR3 reads CASSRDRATEGYTF. CDR3 sequence (DNA): TGTGCCAGCTCACGGGACAGGGCAACGGAGGGCTACACCTTC.